This TCR beta chain originates from a study of T-cell reconstitution after alpha-beta-depleted transplantation in children. It was with unique molecular identifiers that the TCRbeta library was prepared. TCRdb processed the PCR reads anew with MiXCR; each CDR3 protein has one entry. The sample carries some 530,000 distinct CDR3 sequences, under 15% recorded once. The CDR3 loop spans 16 amino acids. V was pared by 3 bases and J by 4 bases, with 7 bases of the junction left unmatched. Germline assignment: CDR1 SGDLS and CDR2 YYNGEE. This clonotype was seen a handful of times. The sample was PBMCs from the stem cell graft donor, taken from the stem cell graft. This receptor was obtained from a human donor who donated a stem cell graft to a child with combined immunodeficiency. The chain joins TRBV9 to TRBJ2-3, with 11 bases matching TRBD2. The CDR3: CASSGPGLAVADTQYF. CDR3 coding DNA: TGTGCCAGCAGCGGTCCGGGACTAGCGGTAGCAGATACGCAGTATTTT.